The 17 T cell receptor beta chains below come from one sample, sequenced in a study of blood T cells in healthy people across ages. The authors ran a second PCR of about 6 to 12 cycles using a sample-barcoded 5' primer and a J-beta primer mix. TCRdb passed the 5' RACE reads through MiXCR, listing each CDR3 protein once. Of about a million distinct CDR3 sequences in the sample, 30% to 40% were seen once. The sequenced sample consisted of blood. These receptor sequences come from a man aged 18 to 35 in good health.

This clonotype was seen ten or more times. V is TRBV4-2 and J is TRBJ1-2; D is possibly TRBD1 (5 bases). CDR1 is LGHNA and CDR2 is YNFKEQ in the germline V gene. The ends were cut back, 0 bases at V and 5 bases at J, with 10 bases in the middle. This CDR3 has 14 residues. CDR3 loop: CASSQDIGAYGYTF. The CDR3 DNA is TGTGCCAGCAGCCAAGATATTGGGGCGTATGGCTACACCTTC.

Only a few counts were recorded for this clonotype. Its ends do not fully match the called genes, so a read error is possible. The V gene is TRBV20-1, the J gene TRBJ1-4, with D perhaps matching TRBD1 (6 bases). The CDR3 has 13 amino acids. Germline V CDR1 and CDR2: DFQATT, SNEGSKA (reference sequence). The CDR3 loop is CSARPGAGEKLFF. DNA for the CDR3: TGCAGTGCTAGACCGGGGGCAGGGGAAAAGCTGTTTTTT.

This clonotype was picked up a small number of times. The chain recombines TRBV12-3 or TRBV12-4 with TRBJ2-3; D uncertain. The CDR3 is made up of 15 amino acids. V was shortened by 7 bases and J by 2 bases, with 16 bases between the two germline ends. Written as DNA, the CDR3 is TGTGCCAGCACACCCTCCGGCGCAGCCACAGATACGCAGTATTTT. The encoded protein is CASTPSGAATDTQYF.

This clonotype was seen a handful of times. The chain joins TRBV6-1 to TRBJ2-2; D gene uncertain. Germline assignment: CDR1 MNHNS and CDR2 SASEGT. The CDR3 covers 12 residues. Trimming cost V 1 base and J 7 bases, with 4 bases left between them. The CDR3 loop is CASSEGDGELFF. The CDR3, as DNA: TGTGCCAGCAGTGAAGGGGACGGGGAGCTGTTTTTT.

A few counts support this clonotype. The V and J genes are TRBV9 and TRBJ2-3, with 13 bases aligning to TRBD2. V shed 0 bases, J shed 4 bases, and the junction held 2 bases outside the gene matches. Per germline, CDR1 SGDLS and CDR2 YYNGEE. This CDR3 contains 16 residues. In DNA form, the CDR3 reads TGTGCCAGCAGCGTAGAACTAGCGGGGGGGCCAGATACGCAGTATTTT. Residues: CASSVELAGGPDTQYF.

The chain is built from TRBV4-3 and TRBJ1-3, with a possible D match to TRBD1 (6 bases). The CDR3 loop spans 16 amino acids. The V gene's germline CDR1 is LGHNA and CDR2 YSLEER. V gave up 0 bases and J gave up 2 bases, with 11 bases separating them. This chain's CDR3 is CASSQDQGFTGNTIYF. The CDR3 DNA sequence: TGCGCCAGCAGCCAAGATCAGGGGTTCACTGGAAACACCATATATTTT.

V gene TRBV4-1 combines with J gene TRBJ2-3; either TRBD1 or TRBD2 may supply D (5 bases each). The CDR3 runs 15 residues. V gave up 1 base and J gave up 6 bases, with 14 bases separating them. CDR1 and CDR2 from the germline V gene are MGHRA and YSYEKL. This CDR3 reads CASSQGVGVSDTQYF. The CDR3 DNA is TGCGCCAGCAGCCAAGGAGTGGGGGTCTCCGATACGCAGTATTTT.

The gene calls are TRBV11-2 and TRBJ2-2; D is possibly TRBD1 or TRBD2 (5 bases each). The CDR3 has 14 amino acids. The germline V gene has CDR1 SGHAT and CDR2 FQNNGV. Trimming shortened V by 4 bases and J by 6 bases, and 12 bases separated the two germline ends. The CDR3 DNA is TGTGCCAGCAGCTGGGGCACTAGTTCCGGGGAGCTGTTTTTT. Amino acid sequence: CASSWGTSSGELFF.

The chain links TRBV7-6 to TRBJ1-1, with no clear D. The length of the CDR3 is 13 residues. Germline V gene sequence: CDR1 SGHVS, CDR2 FNYEAQ. With 1 base removed from V and 8 bases from J, the gap between germline ends came to 11 bases. The CDR3 bases are TGTGCCAGCAGCTTAGGGGAGGGCCTCGAAGCTTTCTTT. It is translated as CASSLGEGLEAFF.

This clonotype turned up a few times. J is TRBJ2-1 and V is TRBV5-1; D unresolved. Trimming pared 1 base from V and 8 bases from J, leaving 13 bases between. Per the germline V gene, CDR1 is SGHRS and CDR2 is YFSETQ. The CDR3 has 14 residues. The CDR3 DNA is TGCGCCAGCAGCTTGAGGTTCGGCTTGGATGAGCAGTTCTTC. Amino acids: CASSLRFGLDEQFF.

The CDR3 region is CASSPPNSDYNEQFF. In nucleotides, the CDR3 is TGTGCCAGCAGCCCCCCGAATTCGGACTACAATGAGCAGTTCTTC. The genes are TRBV4-2 and TRBJ2-1; D not certain. Germline CDR1 is LGHNA and CDR2 is YNFKEQ. The V and J ends lost 4 bases and 3 bases respectively, with 13 bases between them. The CDR3 is 15 residues long.

V is TRBV7-9 and J is TRBJ2-5, with 12 bases that match TRBD2. The CDR3 loop spans 16 amino acids. Germline CDR1 SEHNR, CDR2 FQNEAQ (reference sequence). Trimming took 5 bases from V and 11 from J; bases not matched to a gene: 15. CDR3 DNA: TGTGCCAGCAGCGTCCTACTAGCGGGGGGATTGGGTGAGCAGTACTTC. This codes for CASSVLLAGGLGEQYF.

This clonotype was observed a few times. The CDR3 DNA is TGCAGTGCTAGTGCGAGCGGGGGGGCAACAGATACGCAGTATTTT. This translates into CSASASGGATDTQYF. V gene TRBV20-1 combines with J gene TRBJ2-3, with 10 bases matching TRBD2. Germline V CDR1 and CDR2: DFQATT, SNEGSKA (reference sequence). With 3 bases clipped from V and 3 bases from J, the junction kept 6 bases outside the gene matches. The CDR3 is 15 amino acids.

A word on this clonotype: The germline gene is not matched at one end of the junction; a read error may be the cause. This rearrangement joins TRBV4-3 to TRBJ2-1; no definite D call. The CDR3 extends over 15 amino acids. Germline loops: CDR1 LGHNA, CDR2 YSLEER. Here the CDR3 reads CASSQVAGWHNEQFF. The CDR3 DNA reads TGCGCCAGCAGTCAAGTCGCAGGTTGGCACAATGAGCAGTTCTTC.

This clonotype was counted between two and nine times. The V and J genes are TRBV12-3 or TRBV12-4 and TRBJ1-5, with D perhaps TRBD1 (6 bases). CDR3 length: 15 amino acids. The V end lost 5 bases, the J end lost 2 bases, and 13 bases lay between the germline ends. CDR3 protein: CASSLPAGGNQPQHF. As DNA, the CDR3 is TGTGCCAGCAGTCTTCCAGCAGGGGGCAATCAGCCCCAGCATTTT.

This clonotype was seen a handful of times. V usage is TRBV10-3 and J usage is TRBJ2-3; D may be TRBD1 (5 bases). Germline CDR1 ENHRY, CDR2 SYGVKD. Trimming removed 10 bases at V and 4 bases at J, with 12 bases between. This CDR3 is 12 amino acids long. CDR3 loop: CATQESPDTQYF. For the CDR3, the DNA is TGTGCCACACAGGAGTCCCCAGATACGCAGTATTTT.

There are a few counts of this clonotype. The V call is TRBV6-5, the J call TRBJ1-4; D remains unclear. The CDR3 spans 15 residues. With 2 bases removed from V and 10 bases from J, the gap between germline ends came to 17 bases. The germline V gene encodes CDR1 MNHEY and CDR2 SVGAGI. The CDR3 DNA follows: TGTGCCAGCAGTTACGACCGGGATGGAGGCGGAAAACTGTTTTTT. Its protein is CASSYDRDGGGKLFF.